The clone carrying this T cell receptor beta chain was found many times. The antigen is not known. The data derive from a study of T-cell memory formation after mild COVID-19. Study-wide points: CD4+ contracting clones were mainly CM and EM; CD8+ ones, EMRA. Some clones that responded were present in memory (sampled pre-infection), which suggests cross-reactive memory joined.

The germline V gene encodes CDR1 ENHRY and CDR2 SYGVKD. The CDR3 runs 15 residues. V lost 0 bases, J lost 0 bases, and 7 bases lay in between. TCRdb analysed the 5' RACE reads with MiXCR anew, one entry per CDR3 protein. There are about 450,000 distinct CDR3 sequences in the sample; less than 25% occur only once, and about 12% lies in the top ten. This TCR was sampled from an adult woman who had mild COVID-19 (a few samples of this study predate the infection). Cell type and time point are not known. The rearrangement uses TRBV10-3 and TRBJ2-3; D may be TRBD1 (5 bases). The sample was PBMCs or a T cell subset sorted from them (not recorded which). CDR3 loop: CAISESAGSTDTQYF. The CDR3 bases are TGTGCCATCAGTGAGTCGGCAGGGAGCACAGATACGCAGTATTTT.